The source of this T cell receptor (beta chain) is a study of blood T cell repertoires in COVID-19. Study information: The United States, Italy and Spain provided the acute and convalescent COVID-19 samples.

Sequenced by immunoSEQ multiplex PCR; TCRdb stores in-frame clones only, minus some. Altogether more than 150,000 clones are present, 70% to 80% being singletons, with the ten largest covering about 15%. Participants came from 24 US areas, aged about 18 to 100 years. Membership in each cohort depended on participant-reported clinical history. The CDR3 loop spans 15 amino acids. The V and J ends lost 5 bases and 7 bases respectively, with 18 bases between them. CDR1 and CDR2 (germline): GTSNPN, SVGIG (reference sequence). This chain uses TRBV30 with TRBJ1-6, with a tentative D call TRBD1 (5 bases). The TCR was taken from a man aged 55 to 70 who had been exposed to COVID-19. Sequencing input: PBMCs or T cells enriched from blood (not recorded which). The CDR3 DNA follows: TGTGCCTGGGTCGGCAGGGATTTCCGCAATTCACCCCTCCACTTT. It codes for CAWVGRDFRNSPLHF.